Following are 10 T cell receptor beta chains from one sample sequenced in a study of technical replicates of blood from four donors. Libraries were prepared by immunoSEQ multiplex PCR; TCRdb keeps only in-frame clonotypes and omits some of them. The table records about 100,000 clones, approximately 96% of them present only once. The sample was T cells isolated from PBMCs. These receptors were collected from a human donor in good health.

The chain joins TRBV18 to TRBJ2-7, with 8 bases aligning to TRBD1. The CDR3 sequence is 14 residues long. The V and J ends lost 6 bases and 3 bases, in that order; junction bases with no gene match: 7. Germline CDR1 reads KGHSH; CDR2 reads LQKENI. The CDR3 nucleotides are TGTGCCAGCTCCCGCCGGGACAGGAGCTACGAGCAGTACTTC. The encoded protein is CASSRRDRSYEQYF.

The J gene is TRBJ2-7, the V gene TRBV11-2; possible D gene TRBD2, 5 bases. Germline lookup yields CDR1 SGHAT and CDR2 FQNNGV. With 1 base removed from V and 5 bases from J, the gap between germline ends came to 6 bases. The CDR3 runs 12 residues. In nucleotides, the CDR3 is TGTGCCAGCAGCTTAGCGGGGAACGAGCAGTACTTC. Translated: CASSLAGNEQYF.

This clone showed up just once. The chain's CDR3 is CASSYSETSGSWKTQYF. As DNA, the CDR3 is TGTGCCAGCAGTTATTCCGAGACTAGCGGGAGTTGGAAGACCCAGTACTTC. The chain combines TRBV6-9 with TRBJ2-5; 12 bases line up with TRBD2. The V segment lost 0 bases and the J segment 6 bases; nucleotides outside the gene matches: 8. Germline values: CDR1 MNHGY, CDR2 SVAAGI. CDR3 size: 17 residues.

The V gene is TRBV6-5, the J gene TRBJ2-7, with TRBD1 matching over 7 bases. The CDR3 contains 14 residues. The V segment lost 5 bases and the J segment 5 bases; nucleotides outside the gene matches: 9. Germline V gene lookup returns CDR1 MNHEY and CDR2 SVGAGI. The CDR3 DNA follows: TGTGCCAGCAGTCCCGACAGGGAACAAAACGAGCAGTACTTC. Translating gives CASSPDREQNEQYF.

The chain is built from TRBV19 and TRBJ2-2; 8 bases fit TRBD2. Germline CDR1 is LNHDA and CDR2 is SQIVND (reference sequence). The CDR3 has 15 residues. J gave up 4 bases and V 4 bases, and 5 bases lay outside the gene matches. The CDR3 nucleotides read TGTGCCAGTAGTAACCTAGCGGGCGGCACCGGGGAGCTGTTTTTT. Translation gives CASSNLAGGTGELFF.

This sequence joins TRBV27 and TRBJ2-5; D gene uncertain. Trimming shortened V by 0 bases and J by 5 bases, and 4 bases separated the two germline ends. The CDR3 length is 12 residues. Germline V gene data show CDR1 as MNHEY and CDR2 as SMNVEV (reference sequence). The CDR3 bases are TGTGCCAGCAGTTTATCTGGCGAGACCCAGTACTTC. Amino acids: CASSLSGETQYF.

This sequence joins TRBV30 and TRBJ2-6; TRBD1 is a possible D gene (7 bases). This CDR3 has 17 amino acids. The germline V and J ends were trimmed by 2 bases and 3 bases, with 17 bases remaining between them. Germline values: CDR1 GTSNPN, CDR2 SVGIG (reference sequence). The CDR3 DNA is TGTGCCTGGAGTCGGTTTCAGGGGGACTTTGGGGCCAACGTCCTGACTTTC. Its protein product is CAWSRFQGDFGANVLTF.

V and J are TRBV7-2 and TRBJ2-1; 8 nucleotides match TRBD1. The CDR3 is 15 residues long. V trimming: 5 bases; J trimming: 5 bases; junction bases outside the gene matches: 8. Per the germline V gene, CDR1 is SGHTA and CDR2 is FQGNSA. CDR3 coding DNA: TGTGCCAGCAGCCCCCATAGGACAGGGAACAATGAGCAGTTCTTC. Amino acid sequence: CASSPHRTGNNEQFF.

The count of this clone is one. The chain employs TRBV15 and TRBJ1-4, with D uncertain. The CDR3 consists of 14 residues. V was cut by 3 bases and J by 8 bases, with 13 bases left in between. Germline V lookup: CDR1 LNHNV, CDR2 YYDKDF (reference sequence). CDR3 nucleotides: TGTGCCACCAGCAGTTTTCAGGCAGCAGAAAAACTGTTTTTT. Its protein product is CATSSFQAAEKLFF. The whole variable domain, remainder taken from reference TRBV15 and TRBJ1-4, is DAMVIQNPRYQVTQFGKPVTLSCSQTLNHNVMYWYQQKSSQAPKLLFHYYDKDFNNEADTPDNFQSRRPNTSFCFLDIRSPGLGDTAMYLCATSSFQAAEKLFFGSGTQLSVL.

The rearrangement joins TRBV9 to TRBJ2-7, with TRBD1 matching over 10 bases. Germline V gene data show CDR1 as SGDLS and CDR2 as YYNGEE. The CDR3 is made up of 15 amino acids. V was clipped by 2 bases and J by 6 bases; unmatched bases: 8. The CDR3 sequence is CASSVRDRGGPEQYF. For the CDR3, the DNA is TGTGCCAGCAGCGTCCGGGACAGGGGAGGGCCCGAGCAGTACTTC.